The 4 T cell receptor beta chains reported below all come from one sample, sequenced in a study of shared clonotypes between healthy human individuals. Using immunoSEQ multiplex PCR, the repertoire was profiled, and TCRdb retains in-frame clones only, with some absent. The sample includes a few hundred thousand clones, about 96% seen only once; the top ten take roughly 0.05%. Sequencing was done on a sample of naive CD4+ T cells sorted from blood. The subset is: CD45RA+ positively selected. These receptors were collected from a woman in her 30s in good health.

The chain links TRBV28 to TRBJ1-5; possibly TRBD1 for D (5 bases). CDR1 MDHEN and CDR2 SYDVKM come from the germline V gene. The CDR3 covers 17 residues. With 6 bases removed from V and 7 bases from J, the gap between germline ends came to 25 bases. The chain's CDR3 is CASSRSLGRPAGQPQHF. The CDR3 DNA reads TGTGCCAGCAGCCGGAGCCTGGGACGGCCCGCGGGACAGCCCCAGCATTTT. Complete variable domain (other parts from reference TRBV28 and TRBJ1-5): DVKVTQSSRYLVKRTGEKVFLECVQDMDHENMFWYRQDPGLGLRLIYFSYDVKMKEKGDIPEGYSVSREKKERFSLILESASTNQTSMYLCASSRSLGRPAGQPQHFGDGTRLSIL.

The rearrangement links TRBV27 to TRBJ2-2, with TRBD2 identical over 14 bases. The germline CDR1 and CDR2 sequences are MNHEY and SMNVEV (reference sequence). This CDR3 has 19 residues. V trimming: 6 bases; J trimming: 4 bases; junction bases outside the gene matches: 13. CDR3 protein: CASSRIPGLAGVLTGELFF. The DNA for the CDR3 is TGTGCCAGCAGCCGTATTCCGGGACTAGCGGGAGTCCTCACCGGGGAGCTGTTTTTT.

CDR3 nucleotide sequence: TGTGCCAGCAGTGAACGGGTTGCTTTCTTT. This codes for CASSERVAFF. The V and J genes are TRBV2 and TRBJ1-1; D remains unclear. V shed 2 bases and J shed 11 bases, with 6 bases lying between them. Germline V lookup: CDR1 SNHLY, CDR2 FYNNEI. The CDR3 covers 10 residues.

The chain links TRBV28 to TRBJ2-7; 9 nucleotides line up with TRBD2. The CDR3 totals 16 residues. CDR1 MDHEN and CDR2 SYDVKM come from the germline V gene. The V gene end was trimmed by 5 bases and the J gene end by 4 bases; junction bases not matched to a gene: 12. In nucleotides, the CDR3 is TGTGCCAGCAGTCCCGGGGTAGCGGGAGTTGCGTACGAGCAGTACTTC. It is translated as CASSPGVAGVAYEQYF. The variable domain in full, completed from reference TRBV28 and TRBJ2-7, reads DVKVTQSSRYLVKRTGEKVFLECVQDMDHENMFWYRQDPGLGLRLIYFSYDVKMKEKGDIPEGYSVSREKKERFSLILESASTNQTSMYLCASSPGVAGVAYEQYFGPGTRLTVT.